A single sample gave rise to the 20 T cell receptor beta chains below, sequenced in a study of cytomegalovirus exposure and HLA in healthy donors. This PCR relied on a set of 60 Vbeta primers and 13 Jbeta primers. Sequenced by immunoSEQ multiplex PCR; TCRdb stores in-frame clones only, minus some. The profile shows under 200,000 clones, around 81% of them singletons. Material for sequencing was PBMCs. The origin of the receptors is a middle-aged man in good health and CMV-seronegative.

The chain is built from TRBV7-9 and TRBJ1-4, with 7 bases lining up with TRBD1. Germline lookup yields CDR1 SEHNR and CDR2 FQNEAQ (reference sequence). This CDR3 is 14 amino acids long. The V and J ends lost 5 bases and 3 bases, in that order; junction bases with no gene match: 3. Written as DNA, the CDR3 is TGTGCCAGCAGCACCCAGGGGGCTAATGAAAAACTGTTTTTT. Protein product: CASSTQGANEKLFF.

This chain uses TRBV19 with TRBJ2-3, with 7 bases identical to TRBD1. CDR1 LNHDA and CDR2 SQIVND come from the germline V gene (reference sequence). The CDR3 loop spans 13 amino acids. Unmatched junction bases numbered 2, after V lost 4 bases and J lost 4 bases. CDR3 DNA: TGTGCCAGTAGTACCACAGGGGCAGATACGCAGTATTTT. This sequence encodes CASSTTGADTQYF.

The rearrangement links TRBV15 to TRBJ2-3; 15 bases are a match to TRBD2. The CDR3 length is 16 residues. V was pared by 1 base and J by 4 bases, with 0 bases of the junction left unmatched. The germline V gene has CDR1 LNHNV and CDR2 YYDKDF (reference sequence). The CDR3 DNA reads TGTGCCACCAGCAGAGGGACTAGCGGGAGGGCAGATACGCAGTATTTT. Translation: CATSRGTSGRADTQYF.

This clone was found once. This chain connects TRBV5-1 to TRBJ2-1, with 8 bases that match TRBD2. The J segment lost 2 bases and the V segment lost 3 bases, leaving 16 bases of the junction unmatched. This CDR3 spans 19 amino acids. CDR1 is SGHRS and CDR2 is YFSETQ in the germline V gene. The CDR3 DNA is TGCGCCAGCAGCTCCCGGGGACTAGGGGGGTTGTACGCCTACAATGAGCAGTTCTTC. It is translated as CASSSRGLGGLYAYNEQFF.

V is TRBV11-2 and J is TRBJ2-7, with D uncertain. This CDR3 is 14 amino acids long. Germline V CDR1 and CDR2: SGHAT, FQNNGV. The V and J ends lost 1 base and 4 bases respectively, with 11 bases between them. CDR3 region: CASSLGRGPYEQYV. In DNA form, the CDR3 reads TGTGCCAGCAGCTTAGGTAGAGGTCCTTACGAGCAGTACGTC.

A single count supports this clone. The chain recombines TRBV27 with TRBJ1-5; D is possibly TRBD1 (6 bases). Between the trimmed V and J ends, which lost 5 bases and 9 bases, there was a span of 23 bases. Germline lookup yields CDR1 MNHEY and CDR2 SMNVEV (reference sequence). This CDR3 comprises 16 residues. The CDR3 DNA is TGTGCCAGCAGTCCCTCAACGGGACAAGTTATATTGCCCCAGCATTTT. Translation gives CASSPSTGQVILPQHF.

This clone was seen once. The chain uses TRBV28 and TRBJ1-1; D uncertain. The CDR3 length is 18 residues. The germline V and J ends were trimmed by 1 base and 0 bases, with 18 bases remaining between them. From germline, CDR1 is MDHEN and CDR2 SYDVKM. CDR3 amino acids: CASSLYEDRSTVNTEAFF. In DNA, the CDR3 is TGTGCCAGCAGTTTATATGAGGATAGGAGCACGGTGAACACTGAAGCTTTCTTT.

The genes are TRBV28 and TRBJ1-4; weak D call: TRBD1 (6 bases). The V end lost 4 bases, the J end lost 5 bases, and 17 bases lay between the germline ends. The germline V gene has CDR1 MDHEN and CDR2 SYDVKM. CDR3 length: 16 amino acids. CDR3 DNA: TGTGCCAGCAGTTCCGCAACGGGGGGCAAGAATGAAAAACTGTTTTTT. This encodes CASSSATGGKNEKLFF.

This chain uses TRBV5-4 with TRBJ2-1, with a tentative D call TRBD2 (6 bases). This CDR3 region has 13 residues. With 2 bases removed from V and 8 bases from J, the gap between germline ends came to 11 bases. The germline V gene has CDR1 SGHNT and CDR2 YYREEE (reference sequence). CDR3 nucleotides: TGTGCCAGCAGCTTCGGGAGTGGGGATGAGCAGTTCTTC. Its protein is CASSFGSGDEQFF.

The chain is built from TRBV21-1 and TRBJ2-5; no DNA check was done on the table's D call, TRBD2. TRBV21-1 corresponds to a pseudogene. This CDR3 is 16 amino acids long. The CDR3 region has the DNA TGTGCCAGCAGCAAAGCCAGCGGGAGGTCGCAAGAGACCCAGTACTTC. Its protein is CASSKASGRSQETQYF.

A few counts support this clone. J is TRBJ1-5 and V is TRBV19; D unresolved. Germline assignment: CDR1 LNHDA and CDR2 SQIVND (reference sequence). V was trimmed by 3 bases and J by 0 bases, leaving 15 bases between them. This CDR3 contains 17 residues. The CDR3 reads CASSISLRGFSNQPQHF. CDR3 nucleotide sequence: TGTGCCAGTAGTATCTCCTTGCGGGGATTTAGCAATCAGCCCCAGCATTTT. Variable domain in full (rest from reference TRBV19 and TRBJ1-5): DGGITQSPKYLFRKEGQNVTLSCEQNLNHDAMYWYRQDPGQGLRLIYYSQIVNDFQKGDIAEGYSVSREKKESFPLTVTSAQKNPTAFYLCASSISLRGFSNQPQHFGDGTRLSIL.

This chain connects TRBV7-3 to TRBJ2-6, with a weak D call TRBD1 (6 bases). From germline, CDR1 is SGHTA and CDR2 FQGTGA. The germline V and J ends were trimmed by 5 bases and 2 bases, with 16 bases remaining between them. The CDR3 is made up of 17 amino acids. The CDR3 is CASSAQGAIPGANVLTF. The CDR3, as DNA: TGTGCCAGCAGCGCACAGGGCGCGATTCCTGGGGCCAACGTCCTGACTTTC.

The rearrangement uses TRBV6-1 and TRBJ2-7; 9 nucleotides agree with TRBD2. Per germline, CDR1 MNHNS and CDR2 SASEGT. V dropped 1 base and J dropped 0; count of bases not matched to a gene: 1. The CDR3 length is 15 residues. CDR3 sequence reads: CASSEEAGGSYEQYF. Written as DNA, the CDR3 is TGTGCCAGCAGTGAAGAAGCGGGAGGCTCCTACGAGCAGTACTTC.

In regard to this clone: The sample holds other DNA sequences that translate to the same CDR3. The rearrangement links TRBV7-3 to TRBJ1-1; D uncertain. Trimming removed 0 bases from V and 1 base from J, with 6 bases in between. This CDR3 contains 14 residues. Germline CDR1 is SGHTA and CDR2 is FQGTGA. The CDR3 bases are TGTGCCAGCAGCTTAACCCGGGGGAACACTGAAGCTTTCTTT. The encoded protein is CASSLTRGNTEAFF.

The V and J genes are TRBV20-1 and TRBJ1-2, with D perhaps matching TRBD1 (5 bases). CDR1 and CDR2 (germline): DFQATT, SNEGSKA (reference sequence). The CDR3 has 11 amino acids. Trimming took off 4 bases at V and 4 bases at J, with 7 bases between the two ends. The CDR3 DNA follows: TGCAGTGCTACAGACAGCTATGGCTACACCTTC. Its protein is CSATDSYGYTF.

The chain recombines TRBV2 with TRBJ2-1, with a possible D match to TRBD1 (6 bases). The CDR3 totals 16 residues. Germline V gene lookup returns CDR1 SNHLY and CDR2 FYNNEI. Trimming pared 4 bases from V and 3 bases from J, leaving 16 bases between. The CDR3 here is CASSAGVGGFYNEQFF. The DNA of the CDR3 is TGTGCCAGCAGTGCCGGGGTTGGGGGCTTCTACAATGAGCAGTTCTTC.

The CDR3 is CASIVRAGTEAFF. The CDR3, as DNA: TGTGCCAGTATCGTCAGGGCCGGCACTGAAGCTTTCTTT. The chain uses TRBV19 and TRBJ1-1, with D perhaps matching TRBD1 (5 bases). The CDR3 consists of 13 residues. CDR1 and CDR2 (germline): LNHDA, SQIVND (reference sequence). V was clipped by 7 bases and J by 4 bases, with 13 bases between them.

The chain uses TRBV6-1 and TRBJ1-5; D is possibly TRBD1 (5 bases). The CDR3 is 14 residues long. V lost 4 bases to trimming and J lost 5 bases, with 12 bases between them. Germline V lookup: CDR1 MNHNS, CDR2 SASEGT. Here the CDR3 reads CASSVAPRDQPQHF. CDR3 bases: TGTGCCAGCAGTGTCGCCCCCAGGGATCAGCCCCAGCATTTT.

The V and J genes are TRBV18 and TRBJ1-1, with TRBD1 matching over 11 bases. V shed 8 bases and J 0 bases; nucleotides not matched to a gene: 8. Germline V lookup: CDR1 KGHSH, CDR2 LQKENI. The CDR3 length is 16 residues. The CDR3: CASLGTGGKLNTEAFF. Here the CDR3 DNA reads TGTGCCAGCCTGGGGACAGGGGGGAAATTGAACACTGAAGCTTTCTTT.

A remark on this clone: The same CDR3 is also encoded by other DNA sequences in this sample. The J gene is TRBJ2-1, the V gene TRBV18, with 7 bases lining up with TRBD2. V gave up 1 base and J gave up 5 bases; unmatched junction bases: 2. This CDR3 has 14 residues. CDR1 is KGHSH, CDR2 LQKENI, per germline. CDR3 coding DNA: TGTGCCAGCTCACCACTAGCGGGTGACAATGAGCAGTTCTTC. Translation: CASSPLAGDNEQFF.